Below, one T cell receptor beta chain is given with its context. Its antigen has not been determined. Base qualities are not recorded, but no much larger clone differs from it by a single base. Other nucleotide sequences in the sample specify the same CDR3. Healthy HIV-negative adults with no recently reported acute infections or vaccinations were included as donors. Only Caucasian adults living in Nashville, Tennessee, USA were represented among the donors. Magnetic negative selection was used to enrich CD4+ T cells, after which naive cells were positively selected on CD45RA and the negative fraction became the memory subset. Blood was collected by leukapheresis, and PBMCs were isolated by Ficoll-Histopaque density gradient centrifugation and then cryopreserved in liquid nitrogen vapor phase. Purity and quantity of every magnetically sorted T cell population were checked by analytical flow cytometry. Genomic DNA was isolated from every sorted fraction and measured by UV absorbance on a Nanodrop 2000c.

The source of the sample is a study of shared clonotypes between healthy human individuals (dated by TCRdb to about 2020). For context, the study as a whole: The cohort comprised a couple of women and a few men aged 18 to 49 years. For each donor, CD4 naive and CD4 memory were each given three plates, CD8 naive was given two plates, and CD8 memory was given one plate. Different laboratories and diverse techniques were used to prepare libraries and sequence TCR repertoires, to increase sequencing depth and limit assay-specific biases. The study deeply sequenced blood TCR repertoires of about 5 healthy adults to estimate repertoire size and the extent of clonotype sharing between individuals. Leukapheresis yielded between about 0.85 and 10 billion PBMCs per donor.

What the study reported, not specific to this receptor: Roughly 5% of naive CD4, around 3.6% of naive CD8, 2.3% of memory CD4, and about 0.4% of memory CD8 clonotypes were shared across several donors. Estimated clonotype richness was generally larger for naive than for memory subsets. Rarefaction of sorted-subset datasets indicated incomplete sequencing despite the large sequencing depth. Sampling was restricted to blood, and TCR repertoires in tissues likely differ from the TCR repertoires found in blood. Because the study included a small number of donors, the genetic and exposure-history diversity represented was limited. Pairwise subsampling indicated that sequencing depth was expected to affect the degree of clonotype sharing among donors. Clonotypes shared by all four sorted-subset donors showed higher generation probabilities than non-shared clonotypes.

For CDR1 and CDR2, the germline V gene lists SGHRS and YFSETQ. V drops 5 bases and J drops 1 base, leaving 8 bases in between. The CDR3 has 13 amino acids, counting the end cysteine and phenylalanine. Left in the record is the CDR3 DNA by itself, 39 bases read in frame from the first base. Using the deep immunoSEQ assay, multiplex PCR amplified TCR CDR3 regions from genomic DNA. Extracted genomic DNA from each cell subset was distributed evenly across all wells of several immunoSEQ 96-well plates, and each plate was treated as a replicate. For sorted subsets, about 220 ng of genomic DNA, equivalent to about 30,000 T cell genomes, went into each replicate PCR. Purified libraries were quantified with a Qubit 3.0 fluorometer, sized on a Bioanalyzer 2100, and re-quantified with the KAPA Library Quantification kit. Every immunoSEQ 96-well plate was sequenced on a dedicated single-read 150-cycle Illumina NextSeq 550 flow cell. On the authors' methods: Because the immunoSEQ output included only junctional sequences and no quality scores, the filtering could not be the same as the filtering used for full-length reads. To assign V/J genes and CDR3, sequences were annotated using PyIR, a Python wrapper for IgBLAST v1.9, with IMGT germline references. Reads were filtered out if the reads had weak V/J assignments (E-value above 1e-6), no CDR3, stop codons, out-of-frame junctions, or ambiguous translated residues. A V3J clonotype was defined by an identical inferred V gene, J gene, and CDR3 amino acid sequence. Percentage overlap between repertoires was calculated by dividing the number of shared unique clonotypes by the size of the smaller repertoire. RTK rarefaction, the Chao1 estimator, and Recon v2.1 estimates of unobserved clonotypes were used to assess repertoire richness. Generation probabilities for all TCRbeta clonotypes obtained by the gDNA method from a few donors were computed using OLGA. TCRdb retrieved this table from immuneACCESS and kept in-frame rearrangements only. Not all clones are present; in checked studies, unresolved V genes account for under half, and no reason is known for the remainder. V and J calls and clone size are as listed in that table; D and trimming were resolved from the DNA. The sample data list 2 million to 2.5 million clones, and 80% to 95% of these were observed just once. The ten largest clones take up about 0.39% of the sample.

The source of this sequence is a man between 18 and 29 years old in good health. Some clones in this sample may be carry-over from other donors' samples. The chain is made from TRBV5-1 and TRBJ2-3; the D gene is perhaps TRBD2, on 5 matching bases. Sequenced material: naive CD4+ T cells from PBMCs. This specimen's cell subset or site label, per the study, means: CD45RA+ positively selected. The DNA reads TGCGCCAGCAGGGAGGTCGGCACAGATACGCAGTATTTT. The resulting protein is CASREVGTDTQYF.